A selection of T cell receptor beta chains follows, all from one sample in a study of shared clonotypes between healthy human individuals. The repertoire was sequenced with immunoSEQ multiplex PCR; TCRdb's copy has only in-frame clones and lacks some. The sample has a few hundred thousand clones; roughly 70% are singletons. Sequencing was performed on memory CD4+ T cells sorted from blood. The source is a man under 40 in good health. CDR3s include the opening cysteine and the closing phenylalanine or tryptophan. D genes are given only for firm matches. The size field is filled for only some rows; it gives once, few, many or a size class.

clone size	V gene	J gene	D gene	CDR3 protein	CDR3 DNA
-	TRBV4-1	TRBJ2-4	-	CASSQLGLAKNIQYF	TGCGCCAGCAGCCAACTGGGATTAGCCAAAAACATTCAGTACTTC
-	TRBV5-4	TRBJ1-4	-	CASSMGAGDDEKLFF	TGTGCCAGCAGCATGGGAGCGGGGGACGATGAAAAACTGTTTTTT
-	TRBV7-9	TRBJ2-1	-	CASSWARSYNEQFF	TGTGCCAGCAGCTGGGCTCGCTCCTACAATGAGCAGTTCTTC
-	TRBV7-2	TRBJ2-5	-	CASSQQGGAETQYF	TGTGCCAGCAGCCAGCAGGGGGGCGCCGAGACCCAGTACTTC
once	TRBV10-3	TRBJ1-1	TRBD1	CAISDSGGGTEAFF	TGTGCCATCAGTGACTCAGGGGGCGGGACTGAAGCTTTCTTT
-	TRBV4-2	TRBJ2-1	TRBD2	CASSLGTSSYNEQFF	TGTGCCAGCAGCCTCGGGACTAGCAGCTACAATGAGCAGTTCTTC
-	TRBV5-8	TRBJ2-5	-	CATDGLRDQETQYF	TGTGCCACCGATGGCCTAAGGGATCAAGAGACCCAGTACTTC
many	TRBV2	TRBJ1-1	-	CASSRHRAMNTEAFF	TGTGCCAGCTCACGACACAGAGCCATGAACACTGAAGCTTTCTTT
-	TRBV6-5	TRBJ1-4	-	CASSSDGDNEKLFF	TGTGCCAGCAGCTCCGACGGCGATAATGAAAAACTGTTTTTT
-	TRBV5-4	TRBJ2-1	TRBD1	CASSTQTGPYNEQFF	TGTGCCAGCAGCACCCAGACAGGGCCCTACAATGAGCAGTTCTTC
once	TRBV9	TRBJ2-2	-	CASSFGFANTGELFF	TGTGCCAGCAGCTTCGGTTTCGCGAACACCGGGGAGCTGTTTTTT
-	TRBV5-6	TRBJ2-7	-	CASSFTFHEQYF	TGTGCCAGCAGCTTTACCTTCCACGAGCAGTACTTC
few	TRBV28	TRBJ2-1	TRBD2	CATMGLADREQFF	TGTGCCACCATGGGACTAGCGGACCGAGAGCAGTTCTTC
-	TRBV28	TRBJ1-1	-	CASSPTRTANTEAFF	TGTGCCAGCAGTCCTACCCGGACAGCGAACACTGAAGCTTTCTTT
-	TRBV6-1	TRBJ2-7	TRBD1	CANSEVGTANYEQYF	TGTGCCAACAGTGAAGTAGGGACAGCAAACTACGAGCAGTACTTC
-	TRBV6-1	TRBJ1-4	-	CASSEGGLLIMKNCFF	-
-	TRBV7-8	TRBJ1-3	TRBD1	CASSTRQGRGNTIYF	TGTGCCAGCAGCACCCGACAGGGGCGTGGAAACACCATATATTTT
-	TRBV7-3	TRBJ2-3	-	CASSLEGLTDTQYF	TGTGCCAGCAGCTTAGAGGGCCTCACAGATACGCAGTATTTT
-	TRBV4-1	TRBJ2-3	TRBD2	CASSQDNLAGERPDTQYF	TGCGCCAGCAGCCAAGATAATTTGGCGGGAGAACGGCCAGATACGCAGTATTTT
-	TRBV18	TRBJ2-7	-	CASSPSGDYEQYF	TGTGCCAGCTCACCATCTGGTGACTACGAGCAGTACTTC
-	TRBV27	TRBJ1-2	TRBD1	CASAPDRASGYTF	TGTGCCAGCGCTCCGGACAGGGCGTCTGGCTACACCTTC
-	TRBV19	TRBJ1-3	TRBD1	CASSGTGPLGNTIYF	TGTGCCAGTAGCGGGACAGGACCACTTGGAAACACCATATATTTT
-	TRBV19	TRBJ2-1	TRBD2	CATQPSGTVYNEQFF	TGTGCCACACAGCCGAGCGGGACGGTTTACAATGAGCAGTTCTTC
-	TRBV2	TRBJ2-2	TRBD2	CASRGPSGRALSGELFF	TGTGCCAGCAGGGGGCCTAGCGGGAGGGCCTTAAGCGGGGAGCTGTTTTTT
-	TRBV5-4	TRBJ2-7	TRBD1	CASSPRDRAYEQYF	TGTGCCAGCAGCCCCAGGGACAGGGCCTACGAGCAGTACTTC
once	TRBV11-2	TRBJ2-1	TRBD1	CASSFGNRGSNEQFF	TGTGCCAGCAGCTTTGGGAACAGGGGAAGCAATGAGCAGTTCTTC
-	TRBV11-3	TRBJ2-6	-	CASSLGRGPGANVLTF	TGTGCCAGCAGCTTAGGTCGGGGACCTGGGGCCAACGTCCTGACTTTC
-	TRBV30	TRBJ1-3	TRBD1	CASGAGGSGNTIYF	TGTGCCTCAGGGGCAGGGGGCTCGGGAAACACCATATATTTT
few	TRBV2	TRBJ2-3	-	CASSGQSSTDTQYF	TGTGCCAGCAGCGGGCAGTCTAGCACAGATACGCAGTATTTT
few	TRBV4-3	TRBJ2-3	-	CASSQLSGTTDTQYF	TGCGCCAGCAGCCAGCTAAGCGGTACCACAGATACGCAGTATTTT
-	TRBV10-3	TRBJ2-1	-	CAISEQEDEQFF	TGTGCCATCAGTGAACAGGAGGATGAGCAGTTCTTC
-	TRBV28	TRBJ2-7	-	CASRIGQSYEQYF	TGTGCCAGCAGAATAGGACAGTCCTACGAGCAGTACTTC
once	TRBV28	TRBJ2-6	TRBD2	CASRPRTRGGPIRSGANVLTF	TGTGCCAGCAGACCACGAACCCGGGGAGGGCCAATACGTTCTGGGGCCAACGTCCTGACTTTC
many	TRBV5-1	TRBJ2-1	-	CASTQSALGGYEQFF	TGCGCCAGCACTCAGTCGGCACTAGGTGGGTATGAGCAGTTCTTC
few	TRBV7-2	TRBJ2-1	TRBD2	CASSSRTSGRISEQFF	TGTGCCAGCAGCTCACGGACTAGCGGGAGAATTAGTGAGCAGTTCTTC
-	TRBV7-6	TRBJ1-4	TRBD1	CASSSDRFNEKLFF	TGTGCCAGCAGCTCGGACAGGTTTAATGAAAAACTGTTTTTT
-	TRBV18	TRBJ1-3	-	CASSPDSRPGNTIYF	TGTGCCAGCTCACCGGACAGCCGTCCTGGAAACACCATATATTTT
-	TRBV6-4	TRBJ1-5	TRBD1	CASSDRDRRRVGNQPQHF	TGTGCCAGCAGTGACCGGGACAGGCGCCGAGTAGGCAATCAGCCCCAGCATTTT
many	TRBV7-8	TRBJ2-4	-	CASSLGGNDVGNIQYF	TGTGCCAGCAGCTTAGGAGGGAATGATGTCGGGAACATTCAGTACTTC
-	TRBV5-6	TRBJ2-2	-	CASSPEAGTGELFF	TGTGCCAGCAGCCCGGAGGCAGGAACCGGGGAGCTGTTTTTT
-	TRBV27	TRBJ1-1	TRBD1	CASSSTGLGTEAFF	TGTGCCAGCAGTTCGACAGGGTTGGGCACTGAAGCTTTCTTT
-	TRBV7-8	TRBJ1-5	-	CASSLDASSGHVNQPQHF	TGTGCCAGCAGCTTAGACGCGAGCTCGGGACACGTCAATCAGCCCCAGCATTTT
-	TRBV19	TRBJ2-7	-	CASSIRDGYEQYF	TGTGCCAGTAGTATCCGGGACGGCTACGAGCAGTACTTC
-	TRBV7-3	TRBJ2-1	TRBD2	CASSLVGGVREGVNEQFF	TGTGCCAGCAGCTTAGTGGGAGGGGTAAGGGAAGGCGTGAATGAGCAGTTCTTC
-	TRBV25-1	TRBJ2-1	TRBD2	CASSEVGLAGARMEQFF	TGTGCCAGCAGTGAGGTAGGACTAGCGGGAGCGCGTATGGAGCAGTTCTTC
-	TRBV5-6	TRBJ1-2	-	CASSLAGHTNYGYTF	TGTGCCAGCAGCTTGGCCGGACATACTAACTATGGCTACACCTTC
-	TRBV14	TRBJ2-1	-	CASSQGGFRDSYNEQFF	TGTGCCAGCAGCCAAGGGGGTTTTAGGGACTCCTACAATGAGCAGTTCTTC
-	TRBV28	TRBJ2-3	TRBD1	CASSLVTGGGFTSAQYF	TGTGCCAGCAGTTTAGTCACAGGGGGCGGTTTCACCTCGGCGCAGTATTTT
-	TRBV7-9	TRBJ2-2	TRBD2	CASSEPSGPTTGELFF	TGTGCCAGCAGCGAACCTAGCGGGCCGACCACCGGGGAGCTGTTTTTT
-	TRBV12-5	TRBJ2-3	-	CASRSLGQDTQYF	TGTGCTAGTAGAAGTCTAGGGCAAGATACGCAGTATTTT
many	TRBV9	TRBJ2-1	-	CASSVGSDPSYNEQFF	TGTGCCAGCAGCGTAGGTTCGGACCCTTCCTACAATGAGCAGTTCTTC
-	TRBV29-1	TRBJ2-3	-	CSVGGLTDTQYF	TGCAGCGTCGGGGGCCTAACAGATACGCAGTATTTT
-	TRBV2	TRBJ2-3	-	CASSEAHLPGGTDTQYF	TGTGCCAGCAGTGAAGCGCATCTTCCTGGGGGTACAGATACGCAGTATTTT
few	TRBV10-3	TRBJ2-2	-	CATRTGTRNTGELFF	TGTGCCACCAGAACCGGGACCAGGAACACCGGGGAGCTGTTTTTT
-	TRBV25-1	TRBJ2-5	-	CASPGWGRSSPETQYF	TGTGCCAGCCCCGGGTGGGGTCGAAGCTCACCAGAGACCCAGTACTTC
-	TRBV19	TRBJ2-5	TRBD1	CATEDRGRKETQYF	TGTGCCACCGAGGACAGGGGGCGAAAAGAGACCCAGTACTTC
-	TRBV7-2	TRBJ2-7	-	CASSSDSSLAYEQYF	TGTGCCAGCAGTTCAGACTCCTCGTTGGCCTACGAGCAGTACTTC
-	TRBV11-2	TRBJ2-7	TRBD1	CASSLGPLRDRVQYF	TGTGCCAGCAGCTTAGGGCCCCTCCGGGACAGGGTGCAGTACTTC
-	TRBV11-2	TRBJ2-7	-	CASIPIPGRGEQYF	TGTGCCAGCATCCCTATCCCCGGGAGAGGTGAGCAGTACTTC
few	TRBV5-4	TRBJ2-2	-	CASSPTGSRGTGELFF	TGTGCCAGCAGCCCGACAGGTAGTCGAGGCACCGGGGAGCTGTTTTTT